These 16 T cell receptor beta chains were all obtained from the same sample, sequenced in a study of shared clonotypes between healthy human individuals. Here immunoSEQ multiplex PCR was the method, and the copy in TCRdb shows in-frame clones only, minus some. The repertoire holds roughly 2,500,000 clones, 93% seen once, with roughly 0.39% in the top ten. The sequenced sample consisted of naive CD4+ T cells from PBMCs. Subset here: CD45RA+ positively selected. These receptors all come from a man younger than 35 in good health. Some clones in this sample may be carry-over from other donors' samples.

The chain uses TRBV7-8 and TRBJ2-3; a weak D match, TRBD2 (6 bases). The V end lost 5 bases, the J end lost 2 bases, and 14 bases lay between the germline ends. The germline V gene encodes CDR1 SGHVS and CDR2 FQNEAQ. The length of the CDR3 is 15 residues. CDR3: CASSTRRDATDTQYF. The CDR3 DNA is TGTGCCAGCAGCACCCGGCGGGACGCCACAGATACGCAGTATTTT.

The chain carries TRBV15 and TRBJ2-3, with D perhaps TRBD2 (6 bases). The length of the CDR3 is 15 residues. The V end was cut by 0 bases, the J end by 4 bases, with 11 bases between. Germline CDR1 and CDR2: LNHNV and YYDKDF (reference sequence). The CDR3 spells CATSRDRRAADTQYF. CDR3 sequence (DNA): TGTGCCACCAGCAGAGACCGGAGGGCCGCAGATACGCAGTATTTT. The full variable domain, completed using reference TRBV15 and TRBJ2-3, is DAMVIQNPRYQVTQFGKPVTLSCSQTLNHNVMYWYQQKSSQAPKLLFHYYDKDFNNEADTPDNFQSRRPNTSFCFLDIRSPGLGDTAMYLCATSRDRRAADTQYFGPGTRLTVL.

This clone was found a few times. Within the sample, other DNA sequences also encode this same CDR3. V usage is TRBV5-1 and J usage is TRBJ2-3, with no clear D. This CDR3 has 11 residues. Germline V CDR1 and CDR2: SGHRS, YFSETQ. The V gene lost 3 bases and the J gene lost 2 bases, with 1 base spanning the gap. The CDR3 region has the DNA TGCGCCAGCAGCTCCACAGATACGCAGTATTTT. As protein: CASSSTDTQYF.

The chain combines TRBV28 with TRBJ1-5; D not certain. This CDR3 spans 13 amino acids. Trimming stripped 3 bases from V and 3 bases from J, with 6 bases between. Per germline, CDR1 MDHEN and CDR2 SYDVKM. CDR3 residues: CASSFVVNQPQHF. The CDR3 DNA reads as TGTGCCAGCAGTTTCGTGGTCAATCAGCCCCAGCATTTT.

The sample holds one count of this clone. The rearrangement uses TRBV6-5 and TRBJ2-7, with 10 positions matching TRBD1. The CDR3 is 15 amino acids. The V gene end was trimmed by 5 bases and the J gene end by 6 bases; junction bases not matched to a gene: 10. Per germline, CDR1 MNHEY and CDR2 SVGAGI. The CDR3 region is CASSAGTGDNSEQYF. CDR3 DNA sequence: TGTGCCAGCAGTGCAGGGACAGGGGATAATTCCGAGCAGTACTTC.

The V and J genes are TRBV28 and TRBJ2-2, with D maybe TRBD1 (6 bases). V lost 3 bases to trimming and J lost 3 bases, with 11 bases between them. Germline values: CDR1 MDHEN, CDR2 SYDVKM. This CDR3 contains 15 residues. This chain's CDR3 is CASSFLGQHTGELFF. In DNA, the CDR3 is TGTGCCAGCAGTTTTCTAGGACAGCACACCGGGGAGCTGTTTTTT.

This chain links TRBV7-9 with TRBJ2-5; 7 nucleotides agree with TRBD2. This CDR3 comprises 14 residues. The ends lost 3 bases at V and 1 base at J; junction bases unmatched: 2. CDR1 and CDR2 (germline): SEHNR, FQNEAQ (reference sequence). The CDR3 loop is CASSFRLAQETQYF. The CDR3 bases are TGTGCCAGCAGCTTTCGACTAGCCCAAGAGACCCAGTACTTC.

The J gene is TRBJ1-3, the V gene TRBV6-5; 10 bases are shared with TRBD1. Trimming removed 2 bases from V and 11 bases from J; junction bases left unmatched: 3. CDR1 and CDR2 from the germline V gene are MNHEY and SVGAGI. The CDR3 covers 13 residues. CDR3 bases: TGTGCCAGCAGTTACCAGACAGGGGGCTCCATATATTTT. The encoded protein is CASSYQTGGSIYF.

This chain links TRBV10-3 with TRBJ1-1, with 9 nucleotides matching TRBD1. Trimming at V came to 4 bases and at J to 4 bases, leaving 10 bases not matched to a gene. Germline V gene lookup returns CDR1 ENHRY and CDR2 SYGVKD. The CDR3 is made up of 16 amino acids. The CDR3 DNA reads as TGTGCCATCAGTGTGACAACAGGGGGCGCGGGCACTGAAGCTTTCTTT. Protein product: CAISVTTGGAGTEAFF.

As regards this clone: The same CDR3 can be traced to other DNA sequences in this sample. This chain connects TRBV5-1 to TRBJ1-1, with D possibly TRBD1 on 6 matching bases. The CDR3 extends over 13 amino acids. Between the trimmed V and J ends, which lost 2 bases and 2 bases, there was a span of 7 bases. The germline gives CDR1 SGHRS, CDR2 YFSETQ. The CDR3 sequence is CASSLQGNTEAFF. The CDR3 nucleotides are TGCGCCAGCAGCTTACAGGGAAACACTGAAGCTTTCTTT.

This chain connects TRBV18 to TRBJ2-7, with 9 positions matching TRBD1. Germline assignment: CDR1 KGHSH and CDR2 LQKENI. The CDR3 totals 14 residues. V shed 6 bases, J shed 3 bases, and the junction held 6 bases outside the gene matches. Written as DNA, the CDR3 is TGTGCCAGCTCGCTTAGGACAGGGGTCTACGAGCAGTACTTC. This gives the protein CASSLRTGVYEQYF.

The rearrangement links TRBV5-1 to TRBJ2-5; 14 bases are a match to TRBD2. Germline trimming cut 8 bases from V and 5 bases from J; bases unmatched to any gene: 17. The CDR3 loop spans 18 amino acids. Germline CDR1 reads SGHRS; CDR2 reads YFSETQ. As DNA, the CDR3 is TGCGCCAGTCGGGTGACCGGGACTAGCGGGAGTAGGGGCGAGACCCAGTACTTC. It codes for CASRVTGTSGSRGETQYF.

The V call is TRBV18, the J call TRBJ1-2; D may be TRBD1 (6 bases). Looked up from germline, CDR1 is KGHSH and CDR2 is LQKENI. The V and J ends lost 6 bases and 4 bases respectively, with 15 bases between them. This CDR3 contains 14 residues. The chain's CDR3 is CASSAARDTYGYTF. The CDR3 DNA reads TGTGCCAGCTCGGCTGCTAGGGACACCTATGGCTACACCTTC.

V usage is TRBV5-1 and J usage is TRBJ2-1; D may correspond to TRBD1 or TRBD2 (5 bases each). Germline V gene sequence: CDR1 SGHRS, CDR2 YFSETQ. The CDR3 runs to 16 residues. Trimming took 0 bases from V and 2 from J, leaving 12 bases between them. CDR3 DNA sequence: TGCGCCAGCAGCTTGGGCGGGCAGGGTCCCTACAATGAGCAGTTCTTC. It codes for CASSLGGQGPYNEQFF. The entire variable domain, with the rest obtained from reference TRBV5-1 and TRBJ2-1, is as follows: KAGVTQTPRYLIKTRGQQVTLSCSPISGHRSVSWYQQTPGQGLQFLFEYFSETQRNKGNFPGRFSGRQFSNSRSEMNVSTLELGDSALYLCASSLGGQGPYNEQFFGPGTRLTVL.

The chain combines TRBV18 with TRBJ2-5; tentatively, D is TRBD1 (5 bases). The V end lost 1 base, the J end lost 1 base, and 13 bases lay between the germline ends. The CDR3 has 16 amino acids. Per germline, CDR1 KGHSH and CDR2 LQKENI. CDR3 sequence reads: CASSPLLGRAQETQYF. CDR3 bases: TGTGCCAGCTCACCACTCCTGGGCAGGGCCCAAGAGACCCAGTACTTC.

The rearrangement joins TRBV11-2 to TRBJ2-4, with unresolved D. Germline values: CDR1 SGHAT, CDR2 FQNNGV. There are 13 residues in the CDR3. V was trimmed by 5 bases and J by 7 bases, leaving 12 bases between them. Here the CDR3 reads CASSAAGANIQYF. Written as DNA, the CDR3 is TGTGCCAGCAGCGCGGCCGGAGCGAACATTCAGTACTTC. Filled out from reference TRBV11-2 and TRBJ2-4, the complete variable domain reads EAGVAQSPRYKIIEKRQSVAFWCNPISGHATLYWYQQILGQGPKLLIQFQNNGVVDDSQLPKDRFSAERLKGVDSTLKIQPAKLEDSAVYLCASSAAGANIQYFGAGTRLSVL.